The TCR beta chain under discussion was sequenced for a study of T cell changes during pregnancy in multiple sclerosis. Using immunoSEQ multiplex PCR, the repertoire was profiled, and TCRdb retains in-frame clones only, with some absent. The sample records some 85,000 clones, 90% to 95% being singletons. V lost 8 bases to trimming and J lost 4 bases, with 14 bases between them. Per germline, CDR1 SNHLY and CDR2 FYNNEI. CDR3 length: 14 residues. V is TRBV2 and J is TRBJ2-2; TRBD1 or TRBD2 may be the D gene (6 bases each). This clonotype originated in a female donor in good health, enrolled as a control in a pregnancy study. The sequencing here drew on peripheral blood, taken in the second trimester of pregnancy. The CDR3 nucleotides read TGTGCCAGCGGTGGGGGGCTCAGCACCGGGGAGCTGTTTTTT. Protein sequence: CASGGGLSTGELFF.